What follows is one T cell receptor beta chain and its context. This record comes from a study of tumor and adjacent non-tumor tissue in lung cancer. This CDR3 contains 14 residues. V lost 9 bases, J lost 4 bases, and 13 bases lay in between. A modified ARM-PCR protocol with three rounds of nested PCR amplified TCRbeta. One entry per CDR3 protein, called by TCRdb with MiXCR from the multiplex PCR reads. The sample gives about 93,000 distinct CDR3 sequences, about 66% of which show up once; 15% to 20% is in the top ten. The template was RNA from unsorted bulk tissue. The chain uses TRBV12-3 or TRBV12-4 and TRBJ2-6, with unresolved D. The sequence derives from a man between 60 and 75 years old with non-small cell lung cancer. Sequencing was performed on lung tumor tissue. Here the CDR3 reads CASMQRPGANVLTF. CDR3 bases: TGTGCCAGTATGCAAAGACCCGGGGCCAACGTCCTGACTTTC.